This entry is about one T cell receptor (beta chain). Its antigen is not identified. This specimen comes from a study of regulatory T cells in long-lasting Graves disease. Study-wide background: Graves' patients who were just diagnosed had used antithyroid drugs for under 3 months.

Study-wide findings and caveats: Fewer public clonotypes were shared by new patients (roughly 970) than by persistent patients (roughly 2,500). TCR diversity was lower in persistent Graves' patients (versus newly diagnosed ones).

Time point reported: newly diagnosed GD, antithyroid drugs for less than 3 months. The TCR library was made from RNA that had been extracted from PBMCs in TRIzol. All patients originated from an endocrinology department located in Xi'an, China. Per the germline V gene, CDR1 is KGHSH and CDR2 is LQKENI. Losses at the gene ends were 3 bases for V and 0 bases for J; bases not matched to a gene: 9. This CDR3 spans 18 amino acids. iRepertoire HTBI primers and Arm-PCR of CDR3 regions built TCR beta libraries. A single record per CDR3 protein comes from TCRdb applying MiXCR to the multiplex PCR reads. This sample has about 620,000 distinct CDR3 sequences; about 16% occur once, and the top ten carry about 17%. The sample was also reused in another study, on T cells in Graves' hyperthyroidism and ophthalmopathy.

V and J are TRBV18 and TRBJ2-2; TRBD1 aligns across 8 bases. The source was peripheral blood mononuclear cells (PBMCs), collected at new diagnosis, from a patient treated with antithyroid drugs. The sequence came from a woman aged 25 to 45 with Graves disease. CDR3 residues: CASSPPGQARTNTGELFF. CDR3 nucleotide sequence: TGTGCCAGCTCACCCCCGGGACAGGCCCGTACGAACACCGGGGAGCTGTTTTTT.